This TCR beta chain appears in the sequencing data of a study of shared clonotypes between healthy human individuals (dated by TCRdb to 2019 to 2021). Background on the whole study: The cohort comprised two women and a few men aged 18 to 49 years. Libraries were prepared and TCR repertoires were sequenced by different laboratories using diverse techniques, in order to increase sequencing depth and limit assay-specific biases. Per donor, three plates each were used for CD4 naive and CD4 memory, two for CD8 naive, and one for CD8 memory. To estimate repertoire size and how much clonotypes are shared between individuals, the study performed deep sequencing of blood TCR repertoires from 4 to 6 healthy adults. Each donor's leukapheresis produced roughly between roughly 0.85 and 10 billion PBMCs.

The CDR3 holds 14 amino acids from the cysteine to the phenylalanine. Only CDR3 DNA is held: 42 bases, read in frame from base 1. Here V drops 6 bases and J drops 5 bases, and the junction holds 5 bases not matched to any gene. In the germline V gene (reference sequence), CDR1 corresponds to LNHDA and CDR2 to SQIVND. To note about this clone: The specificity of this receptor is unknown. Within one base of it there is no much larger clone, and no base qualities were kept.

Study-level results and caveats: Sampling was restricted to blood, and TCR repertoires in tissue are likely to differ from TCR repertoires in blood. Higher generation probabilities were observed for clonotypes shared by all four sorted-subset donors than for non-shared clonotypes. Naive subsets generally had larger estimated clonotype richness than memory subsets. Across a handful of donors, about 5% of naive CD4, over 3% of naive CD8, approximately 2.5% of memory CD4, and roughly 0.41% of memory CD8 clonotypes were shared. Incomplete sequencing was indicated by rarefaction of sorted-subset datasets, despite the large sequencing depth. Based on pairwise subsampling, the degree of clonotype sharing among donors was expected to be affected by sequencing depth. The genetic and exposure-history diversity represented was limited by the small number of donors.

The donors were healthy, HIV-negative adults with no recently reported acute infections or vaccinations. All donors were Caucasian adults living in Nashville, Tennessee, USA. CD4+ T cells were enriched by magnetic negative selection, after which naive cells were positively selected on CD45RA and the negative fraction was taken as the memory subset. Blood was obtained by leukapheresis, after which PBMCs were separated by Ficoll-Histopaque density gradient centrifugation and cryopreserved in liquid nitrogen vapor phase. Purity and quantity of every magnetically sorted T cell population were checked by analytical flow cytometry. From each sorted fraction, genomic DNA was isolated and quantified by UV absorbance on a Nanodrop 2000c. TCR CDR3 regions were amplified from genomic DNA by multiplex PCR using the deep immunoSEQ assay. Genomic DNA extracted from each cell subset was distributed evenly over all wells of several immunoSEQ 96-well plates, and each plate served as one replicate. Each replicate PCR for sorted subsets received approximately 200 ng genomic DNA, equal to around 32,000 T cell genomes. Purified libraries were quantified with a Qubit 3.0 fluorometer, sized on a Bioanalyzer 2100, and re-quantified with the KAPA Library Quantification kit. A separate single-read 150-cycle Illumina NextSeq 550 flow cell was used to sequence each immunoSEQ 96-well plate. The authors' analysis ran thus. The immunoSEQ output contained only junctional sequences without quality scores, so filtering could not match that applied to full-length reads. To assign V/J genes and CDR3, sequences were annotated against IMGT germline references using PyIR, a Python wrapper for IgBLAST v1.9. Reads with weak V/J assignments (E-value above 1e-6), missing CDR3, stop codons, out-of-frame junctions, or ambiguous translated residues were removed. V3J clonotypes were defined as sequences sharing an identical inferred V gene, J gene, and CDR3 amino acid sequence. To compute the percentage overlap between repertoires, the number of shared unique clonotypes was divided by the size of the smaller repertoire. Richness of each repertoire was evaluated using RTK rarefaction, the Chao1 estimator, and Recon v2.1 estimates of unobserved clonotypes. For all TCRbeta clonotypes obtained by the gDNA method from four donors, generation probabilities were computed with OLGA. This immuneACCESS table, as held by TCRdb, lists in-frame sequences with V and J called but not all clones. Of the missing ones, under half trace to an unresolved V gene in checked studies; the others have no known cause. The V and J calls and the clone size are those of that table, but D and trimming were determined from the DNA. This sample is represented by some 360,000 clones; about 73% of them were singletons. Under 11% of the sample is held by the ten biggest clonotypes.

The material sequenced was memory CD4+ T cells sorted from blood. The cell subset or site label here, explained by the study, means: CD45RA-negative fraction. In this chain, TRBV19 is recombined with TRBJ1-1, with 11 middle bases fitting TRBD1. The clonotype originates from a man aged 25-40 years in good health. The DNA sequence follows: TGTGCCAGTAGAGGGACAGGGGGACGTACTGAAGCTTTCTTT. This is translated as CASRGTGGRTEAFF.